The rows below give T cell receptor beta chains drawn from one sample of a study of blood T cells in healthy people across ages. TCRdb reanalysed the 5' RACE reads using MiXCR and keeps one entry per CDR3 protein. Of roughly 2 million distinct CDR3 sequences in the sample, around 48% are singletons; the top ten hold roughly 2%. Sequenced sample: blood. The source is a woman in her forties in good health. CDR3s include the opening cysteine and the closing phenylalanine or tryptophan. D genes are given only for firm matches. Clone size is stated in some rows and not others, as once, few, many or a class when expanded.

V gene,clone size,J gene,D gene,CDR3 DNA,CDR3 protein
TRBV20-1,-,TRBJ2-3,-,TGCAGTGCTAGAGCCGCTAGCGTTGGTTCCACAGATACGCAGTATTTT,CSARAASVGSTDTQYF
TRBV25-1,-,TRBJ1-2,-,TGTGCCAGCAGTACGGAGACGGGGGTCGGCTACACCTTC,CASSTETGVGYTF
TRBV20-1,-,TRBJ2-4,-,TGCAGTGCTAGATCACACGGGGGCATTCAGTACTTC,CSARSHGGIQYF
TRBV24-1,once,TRBJ2-5,-,TGTGCCACCAGTGAACGCGGACGTTCTCCCGGGGAGACCCAGTACTTC,CATSERGRSPGETQYF
TRBV4-1,-,TRBJ1-5,-,TGCGCCAGCAGCCAGACCGACAGGCCCTCCGGCAATCAGCCCCAGCATTTT,CASSQTDRPSGNQPQHF
TRBV7-2,-,TRBJ2-1,TRBD1,TGTGCCAGCAGCGGACGTATGACAGGGGGAAACGAGCAGTTCTTC,CASSGRMTGGNEQFF
TRBV6-2/TRBV6-3,-,TRBJ1-1,-,TGTGCCAGCAGCCACGGGGTAGAAGCTTTCTTT,CASSHGVEAFF
TRBV27,-,TRBJ2-1,-,TGTGCCAGCAGTACCCTGAGGTGGGGCTCAACAACCTACAATGAGCAGTTCTTC,CASSTLRWGSTTYNEQFF
TRBV20-1,few,TRBJ2-7,-,TGCAGTGCTCCCCCCGCGGGCCAGGCCTACGAGCAGTACTTC,CSAPPAGQAYEQYF
TRBV27,-,TRBJ1-1,-,TGTGCCAGCACCTCCCGGCCGAAGGGGACGAACACTGAAGCTTTCTTT,CASTSRPKGTNTEAFF
TRBV12-3/TRBV12-4,many,TRBJ2-5,-,TGTGCCAGCAGTTTAGGGACAGCTATCCAAGAGACCCAGTACTTC,CASSLGTAIQETQYF
TRBV12-3/TRBV12-4,-,TRBJ1-2,-,TGTGCCAGCAAACCAGAGCGGGCCTTAAACTATGGCTACACCTTC,CASKPERALNYGYTF
TRBV12-3/TRBV12-4,-,TRBJ2-5,TRBD2,TGTGCCAGCAGTTTAGTTCAGGGCTCGGGGGGGGAGCAGTACTTC,CASSLVQGSGGEQYF
TRBV20-1,-,TRBJ1-1,-,TGCAGTGCAGGAGGAAGCACTGAAGCTTTCTTT,CSAGGSTEAFF
TRBV29-1,few,TRBJ2-1,-,TGCAGCGTTTACGGGGAATACAATGAGCAGTTCTTC,CSVYGEYNEQFF
TRBV27,-,TRBJ2-7,-,TGTGCCAGCAGTTTTTTTGGCTACGAGCAGTACTTC,CASSFFGYEQYF
TRBV7-2,-,TRBJ2-2,-,TGTGCCAGCAGCTTTTACAGGGTGGGGACTGGGGAGCTGTTTTTT,CASSFYRVGTGELFF
TRBV18,few,TRBJ2-5,-,TGTGCCAGCTCACCACAACGGGGCCAAGAGACCCAGTACTTC,CASSPQRGQETQYF
TRBV3-1,-,TRBJ2-2,-,TGTGCCACCCGGTGGGACTCCTACACCGGGGAGCTGTTTTTT,CATRWDSYTGELFF
TRBV6-6,-,TRBJ1-2,-,TGTGCCAGCACCAGACAGATACACACAGGTGGCTACACCTTC,CASTRQIHTGGYTF
TRBV20-1,-,TRBJ2-1,-,TGCAGTGCTAGAGATGGTAGCGTCTACAATGAGCAGTTCTTC,CSARDGSVYNEQFF
TRBV6-6,-,TRBJ2-3,-,TGTGCCAGCAGTTACAGTGAGGGCTATGATACGCAGTATTTT,CASSYSEGYDTQYF
TRBV7-2,-,TRBJ2-7,TRBD2,TGTGCCAGCAGCCTAAGGGGAAGGGCGGGGGGTAGCTCCTACGAGCAGTACTTC,CASSLRGRAGGSSYEQYF
TRBV6-1,many,TRBJ1-2,TRBD1,TGTGCCAGCATATATTCCGGGACAGGTGGCAACTATGGCTACACCTTC,CASIYSGTGGNYGYTF
TRBV9,few,TRBJ2-5,TRBD1,TGTGCCAGCAGCGCGGATCCGGGACAGCTCACCACCCAGTACTTC,CASSADPGQLTTQYF
TRBV12-3/TRBV12-4,-,TRBJ2-7,-,TGTGCCAGCAGCAGTCGGGACGGGGGCCGTGGTTACGAGCAGTACTTC,CASSSRDGGRGYEQYF
TRBV10-3,-,TRBJ1-5,-,TGTGCCATCAGTTCTAGACAGGGCAATCAGCCCCAGCATTTT,CAISSRQGNQPQHF
TRBV9,once,TRBJ2-1,-,TGTGCCAGCAGCGTCGAGAAGTTTTCGGAGCAGTTCTTC,CASSVEKFSEQFF
TRBV6-6,once,TRBJ2-3,-,TGTGCCAGCAGTTACTGGGTGCCAGATACGCAGTATTTT,CASSYWVPDTQYF
TRBV28,once,TRBJ2-5,-,TGTGCCAGCAGTTTTGCAGGTGGTGAGTACTTC,CASSFAGGEYF
TRBV7-9,-,TRBJ1-4,-,TGTGCCAGCAGCTGGGGTGGACGGACAGATGAAAAACTGTTTTTT,CASSWGGRTDEKLFF
TRBV28,-,TRBJ2-1,TRBD2,TGTGCCAACAGTTTCAACCACCTAGCGGGGGGGAACAATGAGCAGTTCTTC,CANSFNHLAGGNNEQFF
TRBV29-1,-,TRBJ1-2,-,TGCAGCGTTGTTTCGGCCTATGGCCCAGGCTACACCTTC,CSVVSAYGPGYTF
TRBV6-1,-,TRBJ2-2,TRBD1,TGTGCCAGCAGTGAAAGGAACAGGGGGTCCACCGGGGAGCTGTTTTTT,CASSERNRGSTGELFF
TRBV7-2,many,TRBJ2-1,-,TGTGCCAGCAGCTTAACCGGGGGCTATGAGCAGTTCTTC,CASSLTGGYEQFF
TRBV5-1,-,TRBJ1-4,-,TGCGCCAGCAGCGGCAGGACGGGGGAGGAAAAACTGTTTTTT,CASSGRTGEEKLFF
TRBV28,-,TRBJ2-3,TRBD2,TGTGCCAGCAGGACGTATAGTCTAGCGGGGATAACTAGCACAGATACGCAGTATTTT,CASRTYSLAGITSTDTQYF
TRBV3-1,few,TRBJ1-2,-,TGTGCCAGCAGCCAAAGACGGACCTATGGCTACACCTTC,CASSQRRTYGYTF
TRBV13,-,TRBJ1-4,TRBD1,TGTGCCAGCAGCTTCGACAGGGGGAATGGAAAACTGTTTTTT,CASSFDRGNGKLFF
TRBV7-2,few,TRBJ1-2,-,TGTGCCAGCAGCTTAGGAAACCCCGGAAATGGCTACACCTTC,CASSLGNPGNGYTF
TRBV4-1,-,TRBJ2-7,-,TGCGCCAGCAGCCAAGGGAGGTCACCGGTTGGTTACGAGCAGTACTTC,CASSQGRSPVGYEQYF
TRBV7-2,few,TRBJ2-7,-,TGTGCCAGCAGTATCCGGGACGAAGTGTACGAGCAGTACTTC,CASSIRDEVYEQYF
TRBV5-1,once,TRBJ1-5,-,TGCGCCAGCAGCCCCAAAGGTCCGTGGCAGCCCCAGCATTTT,CASSPKGPWQPQHF
TRBV7-2,few,TRBJ1-4,TRBD1,TGTGCCAGCAGCCAAAACGCCGGGACAGGTGAAAAACTGTTTTTT,CASSQNAGTGEKLFF
TRBV20-1,-,TRBJ2-3,TRBD1,TGCAGTGTCCTGGACAGGGGGTCCACAGATACGCAGTATTTT,CSVLDRGSTDTQYF
TRBV9,few,TRBJ2-7,-,TGTGCCAGCAGCCCTTCTTATGCGGGGGAGCAGTACTTC,CASSPSYAGEQYF
TRBV9,-,TRBJ2-1,-,TGTGCCAGCAGCTCCCAGTCCGGGCTTAGGGTGAATGAGCAGTTCTTC,CASSSQSGLRVNEQFF
TRBV28,once,TRBJ2-7,TRBD1,TGTGCCAGCAGGCCAGGGGGCGCCTACAATGAGCAGTACTTC,CASRPGGAYNEQYF
TRBV2,few,TRBJ2-7,-,TGTGCCAGCATTCTTCGGCAGACCACCTCCTACGAGCAGTACTTC,CASILRQTTSYEQYF
TRBV12-3/TRBV12-4,few,TRBJ1-5,TRBD1,TGTGCCAGCAGGTTAACAGGGGTAAAACAGCCCCAGCATTTT,CASRLTGVKQPQHF